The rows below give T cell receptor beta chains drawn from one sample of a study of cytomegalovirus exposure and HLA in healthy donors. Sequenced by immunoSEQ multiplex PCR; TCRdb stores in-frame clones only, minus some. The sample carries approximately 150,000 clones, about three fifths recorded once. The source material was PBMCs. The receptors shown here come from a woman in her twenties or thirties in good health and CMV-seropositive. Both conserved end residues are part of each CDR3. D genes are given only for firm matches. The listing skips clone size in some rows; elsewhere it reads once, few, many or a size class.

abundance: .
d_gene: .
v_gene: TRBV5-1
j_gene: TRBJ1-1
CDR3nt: TGCGCCAGCAGCCACGGAGGCGTTGGGGCTTTCTTT
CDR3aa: CASSHGGVGAFF

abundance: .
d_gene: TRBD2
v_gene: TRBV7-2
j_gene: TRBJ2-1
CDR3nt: TGTGCCAGCAGCCCCCTCCCGACTAGCGGTACTTACAATGAGCAGTTCTTC
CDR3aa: CASSPLPTSGTYNEQFF

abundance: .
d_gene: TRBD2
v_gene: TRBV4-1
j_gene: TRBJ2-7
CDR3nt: TGCGCCAGCAGCCAATCGGGAGGCCAGACCTACGAGCAGTACTTC
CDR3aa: CASSQSGGQTYEQYF

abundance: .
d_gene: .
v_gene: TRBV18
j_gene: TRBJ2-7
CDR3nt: TGTGCCAGCTCACCTACAAGCGGAGTCGCCTACGAGCAGTACTTC
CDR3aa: CASSPTSGVAYEQYF

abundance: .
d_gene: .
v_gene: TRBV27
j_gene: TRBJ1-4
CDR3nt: TGTGCCAGCTCCGACAGTGAAAAACTGTTTTTT
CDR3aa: CASSDSEKLFF

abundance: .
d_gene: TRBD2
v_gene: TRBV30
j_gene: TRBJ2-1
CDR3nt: TGTGCCAGTCTTTCATGGACTAGCGGGAGCTCCTACAATGAGCAGTTCTTC
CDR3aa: CASLSWTSGSSYNEQFF

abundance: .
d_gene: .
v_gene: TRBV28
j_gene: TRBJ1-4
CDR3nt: TGTGCCAGCAGTTTTTACAGTGCAACTAATGAAAAACTGTTTTTT
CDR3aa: CASSFYSATNEKLFF

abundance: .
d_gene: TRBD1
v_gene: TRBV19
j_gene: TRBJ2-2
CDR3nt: TGTGCCAGTACCTCATTGTGGGGACAGGGTAACACCGGGGAGCTGTTTTTT
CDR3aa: CASTSLWGQGNTGELFF

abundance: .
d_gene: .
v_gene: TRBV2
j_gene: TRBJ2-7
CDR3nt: TGTGCCGGTCGTGGCAGGGGTTCCGAGCAGTACTTC
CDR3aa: CAGRGRGSEQYF

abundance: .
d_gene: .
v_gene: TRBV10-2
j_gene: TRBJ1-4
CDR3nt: TGCGCCAGCAGTGTCACAGGGTCACCGAATGAAAAACTGTTTTTT
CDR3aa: CASSVTGSPNEKLFF

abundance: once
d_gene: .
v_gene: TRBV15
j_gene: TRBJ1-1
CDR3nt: TGTGCCACCAGCCCCAGGCTCATGAACACTGAAGCTTTCTTT
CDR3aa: CATSPRLMNTEAFF

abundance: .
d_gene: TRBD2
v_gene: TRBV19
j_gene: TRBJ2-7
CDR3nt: TGTGCCAGTACCCTGACTAGCGGGCCATCCTACGAGCAGTACTTC
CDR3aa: CASTLTSGPSYEQYF